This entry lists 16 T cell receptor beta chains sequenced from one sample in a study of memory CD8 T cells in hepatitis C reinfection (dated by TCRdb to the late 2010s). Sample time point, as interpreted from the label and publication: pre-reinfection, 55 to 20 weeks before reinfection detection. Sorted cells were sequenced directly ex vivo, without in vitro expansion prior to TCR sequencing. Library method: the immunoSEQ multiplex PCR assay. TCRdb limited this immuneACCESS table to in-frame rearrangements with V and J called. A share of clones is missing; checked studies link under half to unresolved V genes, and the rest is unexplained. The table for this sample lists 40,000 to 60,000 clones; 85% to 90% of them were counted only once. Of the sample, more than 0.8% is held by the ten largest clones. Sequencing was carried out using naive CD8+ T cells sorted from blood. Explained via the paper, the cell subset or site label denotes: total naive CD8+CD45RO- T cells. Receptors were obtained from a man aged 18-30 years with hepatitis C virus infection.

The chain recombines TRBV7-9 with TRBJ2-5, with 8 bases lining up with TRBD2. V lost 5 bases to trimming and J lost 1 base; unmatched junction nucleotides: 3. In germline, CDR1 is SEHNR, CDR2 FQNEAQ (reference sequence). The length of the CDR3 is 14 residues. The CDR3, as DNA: TGTGCCAGCAGCAGAAGCGGGGGCCAAGAGACCCAGTACTTC. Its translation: CASSRSGGQETQYF.

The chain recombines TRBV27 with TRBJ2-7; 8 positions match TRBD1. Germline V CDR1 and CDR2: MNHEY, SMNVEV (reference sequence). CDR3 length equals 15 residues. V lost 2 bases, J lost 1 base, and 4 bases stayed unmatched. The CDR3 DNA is TGTGCCAGCAGTTTAAATGGACAGGGATCCTACGAGCAGTACGTC. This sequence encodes CASSLNGQGSYEQYV.

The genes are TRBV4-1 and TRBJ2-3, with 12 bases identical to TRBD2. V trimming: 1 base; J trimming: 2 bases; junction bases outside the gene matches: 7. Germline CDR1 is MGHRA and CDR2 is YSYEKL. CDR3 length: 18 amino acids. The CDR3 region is CASSQGTSGTPNTDTQYF. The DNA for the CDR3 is TGCGCCAGCAGCCAAGGGACTAGCGGGACCCCTAACACAGATACGCAGTATTTT.

In nucleotides, the CDR3 is TGTGCCAGCAGTTATCGGACAGGGAGGGACACTGAAGCTTTCTTT. Translating it yields CASSYRTGRDTEAFF. V usage is TRBV6-6 and J usage is TRBJ1-1, with 8 nucleotides matching TRBD1. The trim removed 3 bases at V and 3 bases at J, leaving 6 bases unmatched. Germline loops: CDR1 MNHNY, CDR2 SVGAGI (reference sequence). The CDR3 loop spans 15 amino acids.

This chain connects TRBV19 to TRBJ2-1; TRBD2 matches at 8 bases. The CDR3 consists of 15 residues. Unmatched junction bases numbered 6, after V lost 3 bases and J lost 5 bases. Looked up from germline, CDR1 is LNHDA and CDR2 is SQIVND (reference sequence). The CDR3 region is CASSIGTRGDNEQFF. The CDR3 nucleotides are TGTGCCAGTAGTATTGGGACTAGAGGGGACAATGAGCAGTTCTTC.

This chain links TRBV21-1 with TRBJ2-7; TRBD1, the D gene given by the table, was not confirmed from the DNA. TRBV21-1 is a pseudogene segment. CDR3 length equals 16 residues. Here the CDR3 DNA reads TGTGCCAGCAGCAAACAACCAGGGGTTGAACTCTACGAGCAGTACGTC. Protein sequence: CASSKQPGVELYEQYV.

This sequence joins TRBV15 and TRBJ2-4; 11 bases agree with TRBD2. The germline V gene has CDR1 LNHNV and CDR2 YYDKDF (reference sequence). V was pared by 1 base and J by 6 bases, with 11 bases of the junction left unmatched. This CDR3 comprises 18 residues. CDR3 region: CATSRVAGGADGGNIQYF. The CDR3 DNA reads TGTGCCACCAGCAGAGTAGCGGGAGGGGCCGACGGAGGAAACATTCAGTACTTC. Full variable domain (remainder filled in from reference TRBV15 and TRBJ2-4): DAMVIQNPRYQVTQFGKPVTLSCSQTLNHNVMYWYQQKSSQAPKLLFHYYDKDFNNEADTPDNFQSRRPNTSFCFLDIRSPGLGDTAMYLCATSRVAGGADGGNIQYFGAGTRLSVL.

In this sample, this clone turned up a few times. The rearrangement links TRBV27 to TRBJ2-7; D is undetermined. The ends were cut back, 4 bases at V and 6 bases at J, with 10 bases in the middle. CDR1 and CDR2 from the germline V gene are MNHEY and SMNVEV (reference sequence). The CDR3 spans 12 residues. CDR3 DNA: TGTGCCAGCAGTTCTCACGGGTTCGAGCAGTACTTC. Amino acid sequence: CASSSHGFEQYF.

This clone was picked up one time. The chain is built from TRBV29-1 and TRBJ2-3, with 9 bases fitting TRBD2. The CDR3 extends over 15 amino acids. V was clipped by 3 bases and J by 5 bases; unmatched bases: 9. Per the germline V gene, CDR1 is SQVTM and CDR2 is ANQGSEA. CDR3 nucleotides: TGCAGCGTTGAGTGGGCGGGAGGGCCACGAGATACGCAGTATTTT. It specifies CSVEWAGGPRDTQYF.

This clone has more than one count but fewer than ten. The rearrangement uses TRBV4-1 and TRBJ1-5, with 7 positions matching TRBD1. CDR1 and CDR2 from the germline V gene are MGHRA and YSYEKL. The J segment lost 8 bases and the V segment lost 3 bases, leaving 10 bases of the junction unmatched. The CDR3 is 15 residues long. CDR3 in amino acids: CASSQVPTGEEPQHF. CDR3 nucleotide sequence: TGCGCCAGCAGCCAGGTCCCCACAGGGGAAGAGCCCCAGCATTTT.

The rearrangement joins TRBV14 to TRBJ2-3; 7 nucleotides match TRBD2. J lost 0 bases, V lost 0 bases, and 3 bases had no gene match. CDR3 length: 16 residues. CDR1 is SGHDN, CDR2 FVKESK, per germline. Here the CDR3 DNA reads TGTGCCAGCAGCCAAGAACTAGCGACAAGCACAGATACGCAGTATTTT. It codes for CASSQELATSTDTQYF. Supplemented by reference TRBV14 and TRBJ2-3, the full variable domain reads EAGVTQFPSHSVIEKGQTVTLRCDPISGHDNLYWYRRVMGKEIKFLLHFVKESKQDESGMPNNRFLAERTGGTYSTLKVQPAELEDSGVYFCASSQELATSTDTQYFGPGTRLTVL.

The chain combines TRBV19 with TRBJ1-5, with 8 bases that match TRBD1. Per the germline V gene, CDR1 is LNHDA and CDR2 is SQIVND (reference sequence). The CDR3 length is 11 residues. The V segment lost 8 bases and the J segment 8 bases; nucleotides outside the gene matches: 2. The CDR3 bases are TGTGCCAGTGGACAGGGCGAGCCCCAGCATTTT. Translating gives CASGQGEPQHF.

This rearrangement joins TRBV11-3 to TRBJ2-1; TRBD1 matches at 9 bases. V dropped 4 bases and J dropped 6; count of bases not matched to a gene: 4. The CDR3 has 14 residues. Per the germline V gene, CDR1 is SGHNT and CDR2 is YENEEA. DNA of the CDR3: TGTGCCAGCAGCTGGGGACAGGGCGTCAATGAGCAGTTCTTC. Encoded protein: CASSWGQGVNEQFF.

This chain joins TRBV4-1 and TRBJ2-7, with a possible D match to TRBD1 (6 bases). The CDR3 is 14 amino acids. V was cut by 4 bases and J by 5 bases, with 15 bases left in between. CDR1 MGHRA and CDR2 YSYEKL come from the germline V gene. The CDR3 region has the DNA TGCGCCAGCAGCCGAATGAGGGGGTCGAACGAGCAGTACTTC. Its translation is CASSRMRGSNEQYF.

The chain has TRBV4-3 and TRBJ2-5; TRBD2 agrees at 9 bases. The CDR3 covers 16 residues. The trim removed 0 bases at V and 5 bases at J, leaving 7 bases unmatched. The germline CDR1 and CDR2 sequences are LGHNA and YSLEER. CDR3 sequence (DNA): TGCGCCAGCAGCCAAGAGATTAGCGGGGGTCGGGAGACCCAGTACTTC. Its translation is CASSQEISGGRETQYF.

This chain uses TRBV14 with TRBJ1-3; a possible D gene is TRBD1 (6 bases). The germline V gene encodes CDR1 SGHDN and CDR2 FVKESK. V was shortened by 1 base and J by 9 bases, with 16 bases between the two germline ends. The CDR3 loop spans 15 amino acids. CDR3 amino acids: CASSQAQGPPGTIYF. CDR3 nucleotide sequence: TGTGCCAGCAGCCAAGCTCAGGGGCCACCCGGCACCATATATTTT.